The 13 T cell receptor beta chains below come from one sample, sequenced in a study of blood T cell repertoires in COVID-19. Assay: immunoSEQ multiplex PCR; the TCRdb copy retains only in-frame clones and omits some. The table lists fewer than 300,000 clones, over 75% of them singletons. Sequenced sample: peripheral blood. All receptors come from a human donor in a cohort sampled during active COVID-19.

The chain links TRBV3-1 (or the pseudogene TRBV3-2) to TRBJ1-2; D gene unclear. The V gene lost 3 bases and the J gene lost 4 bases, with 9 bases spanning the gap. The CDR3 runs to 13 residues. Germline V CDR1 and CDR2: LGHDT, YNNKEL (reference sequence). The CDR3 DNA follows: TGTGCCAGCAGCCAGAGAACTTTCTATGGCTACACCTTC. Translated: CASSQRTFYGYTF.

A single count supports this clone. The rearrangement joins TRBV5-1 to TRBJ2-5, with TRBD1 matching over 8 bases. The CDR3 totals 14 residues. Germline CDR1 reads SGHRS; CDR2 reads YFSETQ. V lost 4 bases and J lost 7; bases outside the gene matches: 9. The CDR3 region is CASSPDRDRGTQYF. The CDR3 DNA reads TGCGCCAGCAGCCCGGACAGGGACCGGGGGACCCAGTACTTC.

V is TRBV5-1 and J is TRBJ2-7; TRBD2 aligns across 10 bases. J gave up 0 bases and V 5 bases, and 2 bases lay outside the gene matches. The CDR3 runs to 14 residues. Germline lookup yields CDR1 SGHRS and CDR2 YFSETQ. CDR3 bases: TGCGCCAGCAGTAGGACTAGCGGCTCCTACGAGCAGTACTTC. This encodes CASSRTSGSYEQYF.

V usage is TRBV6-5 and J usage is TRBJ2-1, with 10 bases that match TRBD2. Germline V lookup: CDR1 MNHEY, CDR2 SVGAGI. Trimming at V came to 0 bases and at J to 8 bases, leaving 4 bases not matched to a gene. CDR3 length: 15 residues. The CDR3 DNA follows: TGTGCCAGCAGTTACTCCACTAGCGGGGAGGATGAGCAGTTCTTC. Translation gives CASSYSTSGEDEQFF.

The gene calls are TRBV5-1 and TRBJ1-1; no clear D. V was cut by 0 bases and J by 3 bases, with 6 bases left in between. This CDR3 is built from 13 residues. Germline V CDR1 and CDR2: SGHRS, YFSETQ. As DNA, the CDR3 is TGCGCCAGCAGCTTGGTGACTGACACTGAAGCTTTCTTT. It translates to CASSLVTDTEAFF.

The chain carries TRBV10-1 and TRBJ2-5; 8 bases are shared with TRBD2. Germline V gene data show CDR1 as WNHNN and CDR2 as SYGVQD (reference sequence). With 3 bases clipped from V and 3 bases from J, the junction kept 12 bases outside the gene matches. This CDR3 contains 17 residues. In DNA form, the CDR3 reads TGCGCCAGCAGTGACCGGTCGGGGGGGCCGTATAAAGAGACCCAGTACTTC. Protein sequence: CASSDRSGGPYKETQYF.

The chain links TRBV13 to TRBJ1-6, with D perhaps matching TRBD1 (6 bases). Germline V gives CDR1 PRHDT, CDR2 FYEKMQ (reference sequence). The CDR3 extends over 14 amino acids. Trimming cost V 2 bases and J 7 bases, with 9 bases left between them. The CDR3 coding sequence is TGTGCCAGCAGCTTAAGGCAGGGGAATTCACCCCTCCACTTT. Its protein is CASSLRQGNSPLHF.

The chain links TRBV19 to TRBJ1-3, with D unclear. The CDR3 is made up of 16 amino acids. Germline V gene sequence: CDR1 LNHDA, CDR2 SQIVND (reference sequence). The V gene lost 2 bases and the J gene lost 0 bases, with 11 bases spanning the gap. This CDR3 reads CASSIRTGNSGNTIYF. As DNA, the CDR3 is TGTGCCAGTAGTATAAGGACCGGGAACTCTGGAAACACCATATATTTT.

This chain joins TRBV5-5 and TRBJ2-7, with 11 bases identical to TRBD2. With V trimmed by 0 bases and J by 2 bases, 1 base remained unmatched. The CDR3 has 15 amino acids. Germline-derived CDR1 and CDR2 are SGHKS and YYEKEE (reference sequence). The CDR3 DNA is TGTGCCAGCAGCTTGGGACTAGCGGGGACCTACGAGCAGTACTTC. Translating it yields CASSLGLAGTYEQYF.

The V call is TRBV6-2 or TRBV6-3, the J call TRBJ1-5; TRBD1 is a possible D gene (5 bases). The germline gives CDR1 MNHEY, CDR2 SVGEGT. This CDR3 has 16 residues. Trimming removed 4 bases from V and 7 bases from J, with 20 bases in between. The CDR3 here is CASSFRSPRGGQPQHF. The CDR3 DNA follows: TGTGCCAGCAGTTTTAGAAGCCCGCGGGGCGGGCAGCCCCAGCATTTT.

This chain connects TRBV5-1 to TRBJ2-7, with TRBD2 identical over 7 bases. The germline gives CDR1 SGHRS, CDR2 YFSETQ. The CDR3 runs to 15 residues. Trimming removed 3 bases from V and 6 bases from J; junction bases left unmatched: 12. The CDR3 coding sequence is TGCGCCAGCAGCTCGAGACTCGCGGGAGAAGGCGAGCAGTACTTC. Translation: CASSSRLAGEGEQYF. The variable domain in full, with the rest retrieved from reference TRBV5-1 and TRBJ2-7, is KAGVTQTPRYLIKTRGQQVTLSCSPISGHRSVSWYQQTPGQGLQFLFEYFSETQRNKGNFPGRFSGRQFSNSRSEMNVSTLELGDSALYLCASSSRLAGEGEQYFGPGTRLTVT.

This chain uses TRBV28 with TRBJ1-1; 9 nucleotides align to TRBD1. The trim removed 2 bases at V and 3 bases at J, leaving 1 base unmatched. The CDR3 is made up of 14 amino acids. Germline V lookup: CDR1 MDHEN, CDR2 SYDVKM. Written as DNA, the CDR3 is TGTGCCAGCAGTTTAGGGACAGGGTACACTGAAGCTTTCTTT. It specifies CASSLGTGYTEAFF. The variable domain in full, completed from reference TRBV28 and TRBJ1-1, reads DVKVTQSSRYLVKRTGEKVFLECVQDMDHENMFWYRQDPGLGLRLIYFSYDVKMKEKGDIPEGYSVSREKKERFSLILESASTNQTSMYLCASSLGTGYTEAFFGQGTRLTVV.

This chain connects TRBV4-3 to TRBJ2-3; 7 bases fit TRBD2. Germline V CDR1 and CDR2: LGHNA, YSLEER. The ends lost 4 bases at V and 5 bases at J; junction bases unmatched: 12. CDR3 length equals 16 residues. Here the CDR3 reads CASSLGLGGIIDTQYF. CDR3 nucleotides: TGCGCCAGCAGCCTCGGACTAGGCGGTATAATAGATACGCAGTATTTT.